The subject of this entry is one T cell receptor (beta chain). Its specificity is unknown. A junction end diverges from the germline sequence, so it may reflect a read error. TCRdb recomputed calls from the reads with MiXCR, one row per CDR3 protein. The sample lists tens of thousands of distinct CDR3 sequences; around 19% were seen once. This CDR3 comprises 14 residues. Germline assignment: CDR1 MGHRA and CDR2 YSYEKL. This record comes from a study of T cell repertoires in cytomegalovirus infection. Study-wide context: Alongside well-studied HLA-B-restricted CMV epitopes, recently identified HLA-C-restricted CMV epitopes were also used.

The clonotype was recovered from a human donor in good health (CMV status not recorded). Some clones in this sample may be carry-over from other donors' samples. The chain is built from TRBV4-1 and TRBJ1-3; 7 bases fit TRBD1. Material: CD8+ T cells from cultured PBMCs, obtained from culture after CMV antigen stimulation. The CDR3 region is CASSQDRTGNTIYF. CDR3 nucleotide sequence: TGTGCCAGCAGCCAGGACAGGACTGGAAACACCATATATTTT.